The text below deals with one T cell receptor beta chain. The antigen remains undetermined. These data come from a study of a mutant IDH1 vaccine in newly diagnosed glioma. The method was immunoSEQ multiplex PCR; TCRdb's version includes in-frame clones alone and lacks a portion of them. The table has tens of thousands of clones, 81% seen once; the top ten hold about 12%. This CDR3 region has 13 residues. The V gene's germline CDR1 is SGHTA and CDR2 FQGTGA. The junction had 3 bases not matched to a gene; V was cut back by 5 bases and J by 6 bases. As to time point: week 5, during vaccination. It was 300 ug of mutant IDH1 20-mer peptide that made up each vaccine dose, given with topical imiquimod.

This TCR derives from a man aged 50 to 60 with glioma. The chain employs TRBV7-3 and TRBJ2-1; the match to TRBD1 covers 8 bases. The sequencing used PBMCs, collected from a glioma patient whose treatment included an IDH1 peptide vaccine. The CDR3 sequence: CASSTDRGNEQFF. CDR3 sequence (DNA): TGTGCCAGCAGCACCGACAGGGGCAATGAGCAGTTCTTC.